A single T cell receptor beta chain is shown here with its context. This specimen comes from a study of blood T cell repertoires in COVID-19. Study-level background: T cells, B-cell-depleted T cells, or PBMCs provided the cDNA or gDNA that served as material.

TCRdb's copy holds only in-frame clones and misses some; the assay was immunoSEQ multiplex PCR. Of fewer than 300,000 clones listed, more than 75% were seen once; the top ten hold about 9.9%. V was trimmed by 9 bases and J by 5 bases, leaving 17 bases between them. This CDR3 spans 14 amino acids. The V gene's germline CDR1 is ENHRY and CDR2 SYGVKD. Sequenced material: peripheral blood. V usage is TRBV10-3 and J usage is TRBJ1-5; D may be TRBD1 (6 bases). The clonotype originates from a man aged 45 to 65 with COVID-19, enrolled during active disease. The CDR3 is CAIGDSHRDQPQHF. The CDR3 DNA follows: TGTGCCATAGGAGACAGCCACAGGGATCAGCCCCAGCATTTT.